The 14 T cell receptor beta chains below all came from one sample that was sequenced in a study of regulatory T cells in long-lasting Graves disease. For TCR beta, libraries came from iRepertoire HTBI primers and Arm-PCR of CDR3 regions. Each CDR3 protein gets one entry after TCRdb re-called the multiplex PCR reads with MiXCR. The data show about 460,000 distinct CDR3 sequences, about 20% seen once. Time point denoted: persistent/refractory GD, antithyroid drugs over 5 years with positive TRAb. PBMCs were the source of the RNA used for TCR sequencing. This specimen consisted of peripheral blood mononuclear cells (PBMCs), obtained when the disease was refractory, from a patient treated with antithyroid drugs. Every receptor here comes from a female donor with Graves disease.

This clonotype has at least ten counts. The V call is TRBV6-1, the J call TRBJ2-7, with 7 bases that match TRBD2. The V gene's germline CDR1 is MNHNS and CDR2 SASEGT. This CDR3 comprises 15 residues. V lost 5 bases, J lost 6 bases, and 13 bases stayed unmatched. DNA of the CDR3: TGTGCCAGCAGTCCAGATTTGCCCCCGGGGGGCGAGCAGTACTTC. Translated: CASSPDLPPGGEQYF.

This clonotype was counted ten times or more. The chain has TRBV6-1 and TRBJ1-1; D gene unclear. Trimming pared 2 bases from V and 5 bases from J, leaving 9 bases between. The CDR3 contains 13 residues. The germline V gene encodes CDR1 MNHNS and CDR2 SASEGT. CDR3 sequence: CASSELTVTEAFF. The DNA of the CDR3 is TGTGCCAGCAGTGAACTGACGGTTACTGAAGCTTTCTTT.

In this sample, this clonotype turned up many times. The chain employs TRBV7-2 and TRBJ2-2; perhaps TRBD2 as D (6 bases). This CDR3 is built from 16 residues. The germline CDR1 and CDR2 sequences are SGHTA and FQGNSA. Trimming shortened V by 7 bases and J by 0 bases, and 15 bases separated the two germline ends. CDR3 bases: TGTGCCAGCACCCTAGGGACGGGAGCGAACACCGGGGAGCTGTTTTTT. Amino acids: CASTLGTGANTGELFF. The full variable domain, in which reference TRBV7-2 and TRBJ2-2 provide the parts outside the CDR3, is GAGVSQSPSNKVTEKGKDVELRCDPISGHTALYWYRQSLGQGLEFLIYFQGNSAPDKSGLPSDRFSAERTGGSVSTLTIQRTQQEDSAVYLCASTLGTGANTGELFFGEGSRLTVL.

There are a few counts of this clonotype. The chain has TRBV7-3 and TRBJ2-2; possible D gene TRBD2, 7 bases. This CDR3 region has 16 residues. The V gene's germline CDR1 is SGHTA and CDR2 FQGTGA. Between the trimmed V and J ends, which lost 5 bases and 7 bases, there was a span of 20 bases. The CDR3 here is CASSPPGGRSGGELFF. CDR3 sequence (DNA): TGTGCCAGCAGCCCCCCCGGGGGGCGAAGCGGCGGGGAGCTGTTTTTT.

The chain has TRBV7-2 and TRBJ1-2; D possibly corresponds to TRBD1 (6 bases). The CDR3 is made up of 15 amino acids. CDR1 SGHTA and CDR2 FQGNSA come from the germline V gene. V shed 2 bases and J shed 7 bases, with 17 bases lying between them. CDR3 coding DNA: TGTGCCAGCAGCTTATCCCCGGGGAGGGGGGTTGGCTACACCTTC. Translation: CASSLSPGRGVGYTF.

This clonotype was observed a handful of times. The chain joins TRBV5-1 to TRBJ1-5; D is unclear. CDR3 length: 15 residues. V dropped 1 base and J dropped 0 bases, with 8 bases sitting between them. Germline V lookup: CDR1 SGHRS, CDR2 YFSETQ. CDR3 in amino acids: CASSLNPYSNQPQHF. In nucleotides, the CDR3 is TGCGCCAGCAGCTTGAACCCATATAGCAATCAGCCCCAGCATTTT.

The V gene is TRBV19, the J gene TRBJ2-7; 8 positions agree with TRBD1. V lost 3 bases and J lost 2; bases outside the gene matches: 6. The V gene's germline CDR1 is LNHDA and CDR2 SQIVND (reference sequence). The CDR3 runs to 15 residues. Here the CDR3 reads CASSIRGRKAYEQYF. The DNA of the CDR3 is TGTGCCAGTAGTATCAGGGGGCGGAAAGCCTACGAGCAGTACTTC.

This clonotype was counted a few times. The chain has TRBV20-1 and TRBJ1-2, with D maybe TRBD1 (5 bases). Trimming shortened V by 6 bases and J by 3 bases, and 17 bases separated the two germline ends. The CDR3 sequence is 14 residues long. The germline V gene encodes CDR1 DFQATT and CDR2 SNEGSKA (reference sequence). This CDR3 is CSAIRGGSDYGYTF. The DNA for the CDR3 is TGCAGTGCGATACGGGGGGGGTCTGACTATGGCTACACCTTC.

This clonotype was picked up a small number of times. This chain connects TRBV4-3 to TRBJ1-2; D not certain. Trimming shortened V by 0 bases and J by 10 bases, and 9 bases separated the two germline ends. This CDR3 contains 12 residues. Germline CDR1 and CDR2: LGHNA and YSLEER. DNA for the CDR3: TGCGCCAGCAGCCAAGAAGAGTCCCACTACACCTTC. It specifies CASSQEESHYTF.

This clonotype was seen only a few times. The V call is TRBV7-2, the J call TRBJ2-1, with 11 bases fitting TRBD2. CDR3 size: 15 residues. Trimming cost V 0 bases and J 15 bases; bases outside gene matches: 10. CDR1 and CDR2 from the germline V gene are SGHTA and FQGNSA. CDR3 nucleotide sequence: TGTGCCAGCAGCTTAGCCCTCTATAGCGGGGGGGCCCCGTTCTTC. Residues: CASSLALYSGGAPFF.

This clonotype was found many times. The chain uses TRBV7-2 and TRBJ2-7, with D maybe TRBD2 (5 bases). The CDR3 has 15 residues. V shed 5 bases and J shed 5 bases, with 19 bases lying between them. Germline loops: CDR1 SGHTA, CDR2 FQGNSA. This CDR3 reads CASSLSSLAIHEQYF. CDR3 DNA: TGTGCCAGCAGCCTTAGTTCGCTAGCAATCCACGAGCAGTACTTC.

This clonotype was recorded at least ten times. CDR3 sequence reads: CATLTGQTYEQYF. Here the CDR3 DNA reads TGTGCCACCTTAACCGGACAGACCTACGAGCAGTACTTC. This chain links TRBV28 with TRBJ2-7; D perhaps matches TRBD1 (6 bases). V lost 10 bases to trimming and J lost 2 bases, with 15 bases between them. Germline lookup yields CDR1 MDHEN and CDR2 SYDVKM. The CDR3 totals 13 residues. Combining the CDR3 with reference TRBV28 and TRBJ2-7 gives the whole variable domain DVKVTQSSRYLVKRTGEKVFLECVQDMDHENMFWYRQDPGLGLRLIYFSYDVKMKEKGDIPEGYSVSREKKERFSLILESASTNQTSMYLCATLTGQTYEQYFGPGTRLTVT.

The chain carries TRBV5-5 and TRBJ2-5; no reliable D call. This CDR3 region has 12 residues. The V end lost 4 bases, the J end lost 5 bases, and 9 bases lay between the germline ends. Germline values: CDR1 SGHKS, CDR2 YYEKEE (reference sequence). The CDR3 loop reads CASSGPRETQYF. The CDR3 DNA sequence: TGTGCCAGCAGCGGCCCTCGGGAGACCCAGTACTTC.

The chain recombines TRBV7-2 with TRBJ2-4; 15 bases are shared with TRBD2. The CDR3 length is 21 residues. In germline, CDR1 is SGHTA, CDR2 FQGNSA. The junction had 13 bases not matched to a gene; V was cut back by 4 bases and J by 0 bases. The CDR3 sequence: CASSSQPGLAGGYLAKNIQYF. In DNA, the CDR3 is TGTGCCAGCAGCTCCCAACCGGGACTAGCGGGGGGCTACTTAGCCAAAAACATTCAGTACTTC.